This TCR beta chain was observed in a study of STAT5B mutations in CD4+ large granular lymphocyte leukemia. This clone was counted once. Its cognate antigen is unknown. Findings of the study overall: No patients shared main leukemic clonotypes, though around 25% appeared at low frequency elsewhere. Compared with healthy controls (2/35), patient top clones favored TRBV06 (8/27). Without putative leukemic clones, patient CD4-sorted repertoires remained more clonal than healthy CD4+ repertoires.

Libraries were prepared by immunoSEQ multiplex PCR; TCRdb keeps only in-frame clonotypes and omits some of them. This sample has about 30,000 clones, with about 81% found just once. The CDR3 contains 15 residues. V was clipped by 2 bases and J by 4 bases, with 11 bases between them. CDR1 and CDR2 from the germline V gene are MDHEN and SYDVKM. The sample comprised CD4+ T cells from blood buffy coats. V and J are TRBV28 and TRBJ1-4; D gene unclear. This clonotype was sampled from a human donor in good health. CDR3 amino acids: CASSLGGRVNEKLFF. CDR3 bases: TGTGCCAGCAGTTTAGGTGGGAGGGTTAATGAAAAACTGTTTTTT.